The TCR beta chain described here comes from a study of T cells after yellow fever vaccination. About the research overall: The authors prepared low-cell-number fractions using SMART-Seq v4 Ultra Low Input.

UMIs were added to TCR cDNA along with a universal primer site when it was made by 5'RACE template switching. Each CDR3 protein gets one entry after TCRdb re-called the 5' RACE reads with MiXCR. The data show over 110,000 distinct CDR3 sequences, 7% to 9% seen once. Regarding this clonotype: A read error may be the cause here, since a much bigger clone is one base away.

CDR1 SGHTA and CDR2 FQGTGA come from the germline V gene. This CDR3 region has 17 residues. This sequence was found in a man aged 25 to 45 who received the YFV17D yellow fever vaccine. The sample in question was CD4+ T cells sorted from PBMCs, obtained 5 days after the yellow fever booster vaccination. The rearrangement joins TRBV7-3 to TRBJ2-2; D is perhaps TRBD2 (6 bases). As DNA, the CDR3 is TGTGCCAGCAGCTTAACAATCCGGTCCAGCGGAACCGGGGGGCTGTTTTTT. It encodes CASSLTIRSSGTGGLFF.